This T cell receptor (beta chain) was retrieved from a study of molecular identifiers for immune sequencing clone quantification. At the level of the study: Split five ways in replicates, RNA from about 20,000 or 100,000 naive CD8 cells had four portions sequenced.

The length of the CDR3 is 16 residues. With 0 bases removed from V and 6 bases from J, the gap between germline ends came to 15 bases. CDR1 LGHNA and CDR2 YSLEER come from the germline V gene. Study findings and constraints: In CMV-specific effectors, clones above 20 copies held over 99% of molecules; naive, under 1%.

Worth noting for this clonotype: Its antigen is unknown.

Input for naive CD8 libraries was 20,000 to 1,000,000 sorted cells; the RNA fraction used was 10%, 30% or 50%. The authors built bulk TCR libraries by previously described methods with listed TCR primers. MiXCR, run by TCRdb on the PCR reads, gives a single entry per CDR3 protein. The sample includes around 65,000 distinct CDR3 sequences, roughly 20% of them seen just once. The specimen was naive CD8+ T cells from blood, with Jurkat cell RNA spiked in. The subset here: FACS-sorted CD8+CD4-CCR7+CD45RA+ naive T cells. V gene TRBV4-3 combines with J gene TRBJ2-1; a weak D match, TRBD2 (6 bases). This clonotype originated in a human donor in good health. Some libraries in this study had Jurkat cell RNA spiked in. DNA for the CDR3: TGCGCCAGCAGCCAAGATCGAGCGGGCGCGGGCAATGAGCAGTTCTTC. This codes for CASSQDRAGAGNEQFF.